A selection of T cell receptor beta chains follows, all from one sample in a study of Graves' ophthalmopathy and Graves' hyperthyroidism. TCRdb fed the multiplex PCR reads into MiXCR, producing one record per CDR3 protein. The sample shows roughly 350,000 distinct CDR3 sequences, about 18% of them seen only once. The specimen sequenced was peripheral blood. Every receptor here comes from an adult woman with stable Graves' hyperthyroidism. CDR3s include the opening cysteine and the closing phenylalanine or tryptophan. Fields, in order: V gene, CDR3 protein.

>TRBV5-1
CASSFGSKDLYEQYF
>TRBV6-5
CASSYASGAGELFF
>TRBV20-1
CSAQHVSSGNTIYF
>TRBV12-5
CASTTVSGNTGELFF
>TRBV6-4
CASSEQQGPNYGYTF
>TRBV5-1
CASSLTGPGSSYEQYF
>TRBV10-3
CAIWVQGPGNTIYF
>TRBV6-2/TRBV6-3
CASIRDGTGVFEQYF
>TRBV28
CASSVGQYSYEQYF
>TRBV19
CASSTTLGRGRNQPQHF
>TRBV10-3
CAITRDRRNTGELFF
>TRBV6-5
CASSYPGAPDEQYF
>TRBV7-2
CASSIQQGRETQYF
>TRBV7-9
CAGSPPTGIAYEQYF
>TRBV2
CASSERRTGGNQPQHF
>TRBV29-1
CSVNRGSSSYEQYF
>TRBV11-1
CASSEEGTGLSGTEAFF
>TRBV27
CASRTIGEGYTF
>TRBV24-1
CATRGGNTEAFF
>TRBV7-2
CASSLAGLAGDPYEQYF
>TRBV29-1
CSVEDRTVAETQYF
>TRBV20-1
CSATVGAKNIQYF
>TRBV29-1
CSVGEGTYSYEQYF
>TRBV11-2
CASSGRDSSVGEQYF
>TRBV28
CASSSPSGRDPYEQYF
>TRBV27
CASRGTDSNTIYF
>TRBV6-2/TRBV6-3
CASSDRRTTFTYEQYF
>TRBV11-2
CASSVRLVGSYEQYF
>TRBV12-3/TRBV12-4
CASRPAGPEAFF
>TRBV28
CASSFGHSGYTF
>TRBV12-3/TRBV12-4
CASSFSWRTGNTIYF
>TRBV10-1
CASSIGIGSDGETQYF
>TRBV28
CASSTPHTGLYEQYF
>TRBV2
CASLTGGSETQYF
>TRBV10-3
CAISELANTIYF
>TRBV15
CATSPILAPRGNYEQYF
>TRBV13
CASSSTQNNSPLHF
>TRBV4-1
CASSQVITGELFF
>TRBV5-1
CASSLETGTGANVLTF
>TRBV6-1
CASDDSGTGGIPLHF
>TRBV5-1
CASSPRTLVPEQYF
>TRBV6-1
CASNGGYSYEQYF
>TRBV10-3
CAIGEGSSETQYF
>TRBV6-5
CASSYFGQGYDEQYF
>TRBV4-2
CASSSVGALNYGYTF
>TRBV20-1
CSAYRGLEDSPLHF
>TRBV25-1
CASSDGTGGRGYTF
>TRBV18
CASSPRRQGQEIQYF
>TRBV29-1
CSVEETQTGMWETQYF
>TRBV11-2
CASSLEGGKVNTDAFF
>TRBV18
CASSPRTGKTEAFF
>TRBV11-2
CASSSIRGNEQYF
>TRBV12-3/TRBV12-4
CASSESGRPEAFF
>TRBV12-3/TRBV12-4
CASSRDEGNIQYF
>TRBV5-1
CASTPLGSYEQYF
>TRBV7-2
CASSLGGTSNYEQYF
>TRBV4-2
CASSQVGLAEYEQYF
>TRBV7-2
CASSPQGPRLDYGYTF
>TRBV9
CASGTGLWDTEAFF
>TRBV20-1
CSARAPSGSTGELFF